A selection of T cell receptor beta chains follows, all from one sample in a study of cytomegalovirus exposure and HLA in healthy donors. Sequencing was performed with immunoSEQ multiplex PCR; in TCRdb, only in-frame clones are kept and a portion is missing. The sample has some 99,000 clones, about 76% seen once. Sequencing used PBMCs. These receptors were collected from a woman younger than 45 in good health and CMV-seronegative. Both conserved end residues are part of each CDR3. A D gene is named only where the DNA matches it firmly.

V	D	J	CDR3
TRBV28	-	TRBJ1-5	CASSLVTTTNQPQHF
TRBV28	-	TRBJ1-2	CASGGAPNYGYTF
TRBV5-1	-	TRBJ1-5	CASSLDSINQPQHF
TRBV7-9	TRBD1	TRBJ2-3	CASSSPGTATDTQYF
TRBV18	-	TRBJ1-2	CASSPPVSGVYGYTF
TRBV7-2	-	TRBJ2-3	CASSFSDTQYF
TRBV28	-	-	CASSSGVHEQYF
TRBV27	-	TRBJ2-1	CASGPLEKYNEQFF
TRBV14	-	TRBJ2-5	CASSQAINRGGTQYF
TRBV9	TRBD1	TRBJ2-1	CASSVSDRGYNEQFF
TRBV7-3	-	TRBJ2-1	CASSLSSSSEQFF
TRBV18	TRBD2	TRBJ2-1	CASSPFTSGSSYNEQFF
TRBV5-1	TRBD2	TRBJ2-1	CASSGGLAGDRANEQFF
TRBV5-1	-	TRBJ2-1	CASSLTMSGFNEQFF
TRBV6-6	TRBD1	TRBJ2-7	CASSLQGLMSYEQYF
TRBV7-2	-	TRBJ2-5	CASSLGVLATQETQYF
TRBV30	-	TRBJ1-1	CAWSVDPGGNTGAFF
TRBV7-2	TRBD1	TRBJ2-7	CASSSGTGPYEQYF
TRBV7-2	-	TRBJ2-5	CASSSTPTLATETQYF
TRBV29-1	TRBD2	TRBJ2-2	CSVRTIGRERGTGELFF
TRBV7-2	-	TRBJ1-1	CASSLSAVSNTEAFF
TRBV6-4	TRBD1	TRBJ1-1	CASSRQGNTEAFF
TRBV7-8	TRBD2	TRBJ2-5	CASSLDGLAGAEETQYF
TRBV27	-	TRBJ2-1	CASGHSGEQFF
TRBV7-3	-	TRBJ2-1	CASSFSSSYNEQFF
TRBV27	TRBD1	TRBJ1-2	CASSRGFTGGPKRYTF
TRBV6-1	-	TRBJ2-7	CASSPTGSSYEQYF
TRBV28	-	TRBJ1-4	CASSPPRRGEKLFF
TRBV14	TRBD1	TRBJ2-3	CARTTGGGTDTQYF
TRBV14	-	TRBJ2-5	CASSPSGTQYF
TRBV7-2	-	TRBJ1-4	CASSFQQGDEKLFF
TRBV5-5	-	TRBJ1-5	CASSLEPDQPQHF
TRBV29-1	TRBD1	TRBJ2-7	CSVEPGTGDYEQYF
TRBV7-2	TRBD2	TRBJ2-3	CASTLLAGGGDTQYF
TRBV5-1	TRBD2	TRBJ2-6	CASSLAGQRETGANVLTF
TRBV5-1	TRBD1	TRBJ2-7	CASSSTGYPPYEQYF
TRBV28	-	TRBJ2-4	CASSLGRGFKNIQYF
TRBV4-3	TRBD2	TRBJ2-7	CASSQEAGGYYEQYF
TRBV10-3	TRBD2	TRBJ2-7	CAISESGGSGEQYF
TRBV10-3	TRBD2	TRBJ2-3	CAISEVVSAGVGYTQYF
TRBV4-3	TRBD1	TRBJ1-2	CASSQGQQGESGYTF
TRBV7-8	TRBD1	TRBJ2-5	CASSFGLRDRGGTQYF
TRBV4-2	-	TRBJ2-3	CASSQGLVADTQYF
TRBV6-5	-	TRBJ2-3	CASRSQARTDTQYF
TRBV30	-	TRBJ1-1	CAWSLGVPTEAFF
TRBV6-1	TRBD1	TRBJ2-5	CASRRDRVGQETQYF
TRBV28	TRBD1	TRBJ1-2	CASSLKPRQGNYGYTF
TRBV7-9	TRBD1	TRBJ2-6	CASSPRTGTGANVLTF
TRBV7-9	TRBD2	TRBJ2-1	CASSPSGGGNEQFF
TRBV7-9	TRBD1	TRBJ1-2	CASSLEDRAGYTF
TRBV27	TRBD2	TRBJ2-5	CASSLGGRAETQYF
TRBV2	TRBD1	TRBJ2-2	CASSVAGGLATRELFF
TRBV6-6	-	TRBJ2-3	CASKGSGTDTQYF